This entry describes one TCR beta chain. Its specificity is unknown. These data originate in a study of beta chain features in type 1 diabetes. J gave up 8 bases and V 2 bases, and 21 bases lay outside the gene matches. The CDR3 runs 18 residues. Per the germline V gene, CDR1 is SGHNT and CDR2 is YYREEE (reference sequence). Study findings and constraints: Type 1 diabetes patients had moderately but significantly shorter TCRB CDR3s in all four CD4+ subsets.

The investigators reverse transcribed all of the isolated RNA, so they sequenced expressed TCRB transcripts. Sequencing was performed with immunoSEQ multiplex PCR; in TCRdb, only in-frame clones are kept and a portion is missing. The table has approximately 270,000 clones, roughly an eighth seen once. The chain couples TRBV5-4 to TRBJ1-2, with 7 bases identical to TRBD1. This receptor was obtained from a man aged 25-45 years with type 1 diabetes. Sequencing was carried out using naive CD4+ T cells from blood. This CDR3 reads CASSLKQPPLTGMGGYTF. CDR3 coding DNA: TGTGCCAGCAGCTTAAAGCAGCCCCCTTTGACAGGGATGGGCGGCTACACCTTC. The whole variable domain, remainder taken from reference TRBV5-4 and TRBJ1-2, is ETGVTQSPTHLIKTRGQQVTLRCSSQSGHNTVSWYQQALGQGPQFIFQYYREEENGRGNFPPRFSGLQFPNYSSELNVNALELDDSALYLCASSLKQPPLTGMGGYTFGSGTRLTVV.